The T cell receptor beta chain described here comes from a study of blood T cells in healthy people across ages. Findings and caveats of the study: Naive T cell percentage strongly correlated with TCR beta diversity. The diversity estimates, figures obtained from one million T cells, were considered underestimates.

Primers used in a second PCR of roughly 7 to 12 cycles were a sample-barcoded 5' primer and a J-beta primer mix. MiXCR, applied by TCRdb to the 5' RACE reads, yields one record per CDR3 protein. The data hold approximately 580,000 distinct CDR3 sequences, with under 30% observed a single time. This clonotype was counted between two and nine times. Antigen specificity is unknown. CDR3 length: 17 residues. V dropped 7 bases and J dropped 8 bases, with 30 bases sitting between them. Germline V gene data show CDR1 as SQVTM and CDR2 as ANQGSEA. These same records also appear under a second study, on T cells of mothers and their children. This second study notes: The authors found no persistent microchimeric T cell clones.

The J gene is TRBJ2-1, the V gene TRBV29-1, with D tentatively TRBD2 (7 bases). The sequence was obtained from a boy younger than 18 in good health. Source material: blood. Here the CDR3 reads CSALRAGASTARDEQFF. CDR3 sequence (DNA): TGCAGCGCCCTCCGCGCGGGGGCGAGCACAGCTAGGGATGAGCAGTTCTTC.